Included here is one T cell receptor (beta chain) sequence, with context. This record comes from a study of blood T cells in healthy people across ages. The donors, aged about 6 to 100, were healthy Caucasians from Russia. The ends lost 2 bases at V and 3 bases at J; junction bases unmatched: 5. CDR1 SGHTA and CDR2 FQGNSA come from the germline V gene. The CDR3 consists of 16 residues. A second roughly 7 to 11 cycle PCR used barcoded and J-beta primers. Via MiXCR, TCRdb re-called the 5' RACE reads, giving one row per CDR3 protein. This repertoire shows over 950,000 distinct CDR3 sequences, less than 45% found once; its top ten account for roughly 13%.

The rearrangement links TRBV7-2 to TRBJ1-5; 9 bases map to TRBD1. Sequenced: blood. The TCR was taken from a young man in good health. The CDR3 here is CASSLMGQGTNQPQHF. CDR3 DNA sequence: TGTGCCAGCAGCTTAATGGGACAGGGCACCAATCAGCCCCAGCATTTT.